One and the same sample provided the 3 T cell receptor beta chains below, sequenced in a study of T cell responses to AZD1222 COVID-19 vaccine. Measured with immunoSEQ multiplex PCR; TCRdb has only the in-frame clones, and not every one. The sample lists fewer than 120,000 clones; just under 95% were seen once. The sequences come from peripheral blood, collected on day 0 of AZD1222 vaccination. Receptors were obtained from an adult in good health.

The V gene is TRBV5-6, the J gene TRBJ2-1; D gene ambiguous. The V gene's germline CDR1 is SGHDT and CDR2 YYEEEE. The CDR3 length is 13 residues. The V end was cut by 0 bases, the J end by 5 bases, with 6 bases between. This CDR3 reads CASSLGSHNEQFF. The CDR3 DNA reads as TGTGCCAGCAGCTTGGGTTCCCACAATGAGCAGTTCTTC. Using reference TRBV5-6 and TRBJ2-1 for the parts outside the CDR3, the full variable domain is DAGVTQSPTHLIKTRGQQVTLRCSPKSGHDTVSWYQQALGQGPQFIFQYYEEEERQRGNFPDRFSGHQFPNYSSELNVNALLLGDSALYLCASSLGSHNEQFFGPGTRLTVL.

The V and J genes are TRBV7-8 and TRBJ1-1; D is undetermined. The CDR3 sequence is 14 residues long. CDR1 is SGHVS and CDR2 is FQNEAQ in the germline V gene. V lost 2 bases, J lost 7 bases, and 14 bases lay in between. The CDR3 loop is CASSLRRIAGEAFF. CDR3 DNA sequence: TGTGCCAGCAGCTTACGGCGGATTGCCGGTGAAGCTTTCTTT.

The CDR3 loop reads CASSMGLAGYNEQFF. CDR3 bases: TGTGCCAGTAGTATGGGACTAGCGGGCTACAATGAGCAGTTCTTC. This sequence joins TRBV19 and TRBJ2-1; 12 nucleotides line up with TRBD2. CDR3 length equals 15 residues. The germline gives CDR1 LNHDA, CDR2 SQIVND (reference sequence). V shed 3 bases, J shed 3 bases, and the junction held 0 bases outside the gene matches.